This paragraph reports one T cell receptor (beta chain). V trimming: 5 bases; J trimming: 5 bases; junction bases outside the gene matches: 3. The CDR3 spans 13 residues. Germline V gene data show CDR1 as SGDLS and CDR2 as YYNGEE. The sample comes from a study of PD-1 and CTLA-4 blockade in melanoma. The data were produced by immunoSEQ multiplex PCR, yet TCRdb's version contains in-frame clones alone and is incomplete. The data contain about 31,000 clones, less than 95% of them seen just once; the ten biggest clones take up approximately 8%. The sequence was obtained from a human donor with melanoma. The V and J genes are TRBV9 and TRBJ2-1, with 8 bases aligning to TRBD2. The sample was CD8+ T cells from peripheral blood, taken from a patient given anti-PD-1 treatment. CDR3 in DNA: TGTGCCAGCAGTCCGGGAGGGGACAATGAGCAGTTCTTC. Its protein is CASSPGGDNEQFF.